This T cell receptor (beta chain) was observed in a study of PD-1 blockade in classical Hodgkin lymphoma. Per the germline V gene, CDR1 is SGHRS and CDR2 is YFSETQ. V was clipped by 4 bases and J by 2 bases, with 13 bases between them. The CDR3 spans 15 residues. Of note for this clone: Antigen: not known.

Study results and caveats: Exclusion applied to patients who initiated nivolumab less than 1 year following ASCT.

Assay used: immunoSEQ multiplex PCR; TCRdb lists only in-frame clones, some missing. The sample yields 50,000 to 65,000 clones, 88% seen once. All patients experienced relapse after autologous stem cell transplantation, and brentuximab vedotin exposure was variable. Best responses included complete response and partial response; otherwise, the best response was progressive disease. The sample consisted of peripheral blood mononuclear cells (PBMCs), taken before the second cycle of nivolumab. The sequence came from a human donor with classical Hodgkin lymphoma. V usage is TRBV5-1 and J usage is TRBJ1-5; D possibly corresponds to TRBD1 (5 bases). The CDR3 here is CASSLGTEGNQPQHF. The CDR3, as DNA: TGCGCCAGCAGCCTGGGGACCGAGGGCAATCAGCCCCAGCATTTT.